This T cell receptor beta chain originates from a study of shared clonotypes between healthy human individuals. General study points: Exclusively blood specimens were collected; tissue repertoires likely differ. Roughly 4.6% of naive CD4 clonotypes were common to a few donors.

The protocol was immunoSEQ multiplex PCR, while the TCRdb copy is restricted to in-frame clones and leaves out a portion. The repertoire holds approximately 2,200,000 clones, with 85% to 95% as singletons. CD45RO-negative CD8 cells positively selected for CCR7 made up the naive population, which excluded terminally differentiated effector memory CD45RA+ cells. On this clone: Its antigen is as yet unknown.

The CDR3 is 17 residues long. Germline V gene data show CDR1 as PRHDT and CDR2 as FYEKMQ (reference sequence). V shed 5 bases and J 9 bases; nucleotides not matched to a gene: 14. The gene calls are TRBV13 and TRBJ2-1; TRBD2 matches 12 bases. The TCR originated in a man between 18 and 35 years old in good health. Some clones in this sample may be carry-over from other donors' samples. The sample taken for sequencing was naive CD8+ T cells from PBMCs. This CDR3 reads CASSPIGLAGGGGEQFF. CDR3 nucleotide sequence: TGTGCCAGCAGCCCCATCGGGCTAGCGGGAGGGGGGGGTGAGCAGTTCTTC.